This T cell receptor beta chain is drawn from a study of blood T cells in healthy people across ages. Background on the study: Template-switching capture recovered about one barcoded beta molecule per two T cells.

A second PCR of 7 to 11 cycles used a sample-barcoded 5' primer and a J-beta primer mix. TCRdb fed the 5' RACE reads into MiXCR, producing one record per CDR3 protein. The top ten hold around an eighth of the sample, which has hundreds of thousands of distinct CDR3 sequences, 40% to 60% seen once. The V end was cut by 3 bases, the J end by 6 bases, with 13 bases between. CDR1 LGHDT and CDR2 YNNKEL come from the germline V gene (reference sequence). CDR3 length: 14 residues. Sequenced material: blood. This TCR was recovered from a man aged 25-45 years in good health. The V and J genes are TRBV3-1 and TRBJ2-3; D gene uncertain. The CDR3 sequence is CASSHLGVADTQYF. CDR3 nucleotide sequence: TGTGCCAGCAGCCACTTAGGTGTGGCGGATACGCAGTATTTT.